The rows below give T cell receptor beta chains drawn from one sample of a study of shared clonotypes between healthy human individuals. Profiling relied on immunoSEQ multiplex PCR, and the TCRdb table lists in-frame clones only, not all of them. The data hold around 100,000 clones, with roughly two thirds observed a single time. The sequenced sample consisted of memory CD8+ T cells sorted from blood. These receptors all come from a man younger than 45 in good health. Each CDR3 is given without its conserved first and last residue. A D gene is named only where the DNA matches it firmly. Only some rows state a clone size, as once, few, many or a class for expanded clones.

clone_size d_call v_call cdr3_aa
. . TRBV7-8 ASSSPITGNSYEQY
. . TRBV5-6 ASSLGTADEQF
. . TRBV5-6 ASSLYTYNEQF
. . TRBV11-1 ASSPTGLSREQY
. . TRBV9 ASSVGGVVTDTQY
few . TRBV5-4 ASSLDQETQY
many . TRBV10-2 ASRVGPSYEQY
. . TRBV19 ASSIPSAKRGAGELF
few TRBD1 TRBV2 ASSDRQGLQY
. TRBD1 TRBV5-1 ASSLEGQGAVTGELF
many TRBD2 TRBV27 ASSLLAGEDEQF
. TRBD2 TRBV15 ATSGSGRYNEQF
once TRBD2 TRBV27 ASTGLAGGLTGELF
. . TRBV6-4 ASSDSEGFNEQF
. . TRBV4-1 ASSQWWGSPDTQY
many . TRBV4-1 ASSQRHTSHQPQH
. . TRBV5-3 ARSLLVVGREDTGELF
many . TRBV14 ASSQASALNTEAF
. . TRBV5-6 ASSLYNNYEQF
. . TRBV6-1 ASSEIGFPSSYEQY
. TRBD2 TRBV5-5 ASSATIGLAGGPNNEQF
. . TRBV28 ASSFSGLKNQPQH